The clone carrying this T cell receptor (beta chain) was observed a few times. In TCRdb, the RT-PCR reads were re-called with MiXCR into one record per CDR3 protein. The sample includes 500,000 to 550,000 distinct CDR3 sequences, 20% to 25% of them seen just once. The data were obtained in a study of response to subunit inactivated influenza vaccine. The CDR3 sequence is 17 residues long. V dropped 0 bases and J dropped 0 bases, with 12 bases sitting between them. Germline CDR1 SGHAT, CDR2 FQNNGV. This sample was shared with a second study, whose subject was T cells expressing NK-cell markers. That paper states: Making the TCR beta cDNA relied on 5'RACE template switching with UMIs.

V gene TRBV11-2 combines with J gene TRBJ1-5; perhaps TRBD1 as D (6 bases). The receptor was isolated from a man aged 50 to 59 who received an inactivated influenza vaccine. Sample: CD4+ T cells sorted from PBMCs, taken 11 to 12 days after vaccination. The CDR3 coding sequence is TGTGCCAGCAGCTTAGAAGGGGACACATATAGCAATCAGCCCCAGCATTTT. Its protein is CASSLEGDTYSNQPQHF.